The clone carrying this T cell receptor beta chain was picked up many times. Its antigen remains unidentified. In TCRdb, the reads were re-called with MiXCR into one record per CDR3 protein. The sample lists under 250,000 distinct CDR3 sequences, under 8.5% occurring once. Trimming took 6 bases from V and 6 from J, leaving 9 bases between them. CDR3 size: 12 residues. The data originate from a study of T cell repertoires in cytomegalovirus infection. Points from the study as a whole: Dominating the ex vivo response were HLA-C-restricted CMV-specific TCR beta clonotypes.

This TCR was sampled from a human donor in good health (CMV status not recorded). Some clones in this sample may be carry-over from other donors' samples. Source material: PBMCs. This chain links TRBV12-3 or TRBV12-4 with TRBJ1-5; the D is unclear. Here the CDR3 DNA reads TGTGCCAGCAGCCCACACCCTCAGCCCCAGCATTTT. Translation: CASSPHPQPQHF.